These 5 T cell receptor beta chains share one sample of origin, sequenced in a study of human T cells and chemical hapten exposure. Sample time point: patch test 3, about 24 weeks after DPC sensitization. Treatment denoted: therapeutic diphenylcyclopropenone sensitization with weekly scalp DPC. Using its own MiXCR run on the RACE reads, TCRdb lists one record per CDR3 protein. Found here are 150,000 to 200,000 distinct CDR3 sequences, more than 20% of them singletons; the top ten hold about 2.3%. The material was whole blood, obtained in connection with sensitization to the hapten diphenylcyclopropenone (DPC). The source of these receptors is a woman aged 40 to 55 with alopecia areata. Some clones in this sample may be carry-over from other donors' samples.

The table lists this clonotype with a few counts. The chain recombines TRBV6-5 with TRBJ1-2; TRBD1 is a possible D gene (6 bases). Germline V gene lookup returns CDR1 MNHEY and CDR2 SVGAGI. The CDR3 extends over 15 amino acids. V lost 5 bases and J 11 bases, leaving 24 bases between the germline ends. CDR3 sequence (DNA): TGTGCCAGCAGTCAACAACACCAAAGGGGGGCAATTTACACCTTC. As protein: CASSQQHQRGAIYTF.

The genes are TRBV12-3 or TRBV12-4 and TRBJ2-7, with 7 bases lining up with TRBD1. CDR3 length: 15 amino acids. J lost 2 bases, V lost 6 bases, and 10 bases had no gene match. The CDR3 DNA sequence: TGTGCCAGCAGCCCCATCCCGGGACAGCCCTACGAGCAGTACTTC. Translated, it gives CASSPIPGQPYEQYF.

V and J are TRBV27 and TRBJ2-7, with D perhaps matching TRBD2 (6 bases). Trimming left V 5 bases short and J 4 bases short, with 24 bases between. This CDR3 spans 17 amino acids. Germline V lookup: CDR1 MNHEY, CDR2 SMNVEV (reference sequence). CDR3 sequence reads: CASSPYPPKGLWYEQYF. Here the CDR3 DNA reads TGTGCCAGCAGTCCATATCCCCCCAAGGGACTCTGGTACGAGCAGTACTTC.

This clonotype was observed a handful of times. CDR3 in DNA: TGTGCCAGCAGTTACCCGATGAGGGAGGGCCTCGCAGATACGCAGTATTTT. Translated, it gives CASSYPMREGLADTQYF. The V call is TRBV6-2 or TRBV6-3, the J call TRBJ2-3, with 7 bases matching TRBD2. V trimming: 2 bases; J trimming: 4 bases; junction bases outside the gene matches: 12. The CDR3 sequence is 17 residues long. Germline V gene sequence: CDR1 MNHEY, CDR2 SVGEGT.

The chain is built from TRBV27 and TRBJ1-6; D is perhaps TRBD1 (6 bases). This CDR3 is built from 15 residues. Trimming pared 6 bases from V and 3 bases from J, leaving 12 bases between. Germline values: CDR1 MNHEY, CDR2 SMNVEV (reference sequence). In nucleotides, the CDR3 is TGTGCCAGCAGGGCAGGGGAGGTCTATAATTCACCCCTCCACTTT. Amino acids: CASRAGEVYNSPLHF.